These 9 T cell receptor beta chains were sequenced from one sample in a study of response to subunit inactivated influenza vaccine. TCRdb passed the RT-PCR reads through MiXCR, listing each CDR3 protein once. This table holds 540,000 or so distinct CDR3 sequences, 10% to 15% found once. Sequenced material: PBMCs from blood, taken 40 to 50 days after vaccination. The receptors originated from a man aged 50-59 years who received an inactivated influenza vaccine.

The chain is built from TRBV7-2 and TRBJ1-2; D remains ambiguous. The CDR3 extends over 13 amino acids. Per germline, CDR1 SGHTA and CDR2 FQGNSA. V gave up 4 bases and J gave up 8 bases, with 14 bases separating them. The CDR3 region is CASSSPLTWGYTF. The CDR3 DNA follows: TGTGCCAGCAGCTCCCCCCTCACCTGGGGCTACACCTTC.

This clonotype was observed at least ten times. The gene calls are TRBV12-3 or TRBV12-4 and TRBJ1-5; no clear D gene. The V end was cut by 1 base, the J end by 2 bases, with 12 bases between. The CDR3 loop spans 16 amino acids. The CDR3 spells CASSLGGGIGNQPQHF. The CDR3, as DNA: TGTGCCAGCAGTTTAGGCGGAGGGATTGGCAATCAGCCCCAGCATTTT.

V and J are TRBV20-1 and TRBJ1-5; a weak D match, TRBD1 (5 bases). The CDR3 has 17 residues. Germline values: CDR1 DFQATT, CDR2 SNEGSKA (reference sequence). Trimming cost V 6 bases and J 3 bases, with 24 bases left between them. CDR3 DNA sequence: TGCAGTGCCTACCATACAGGAAGGGGTTTAATCAATCAGCCCCAGCATTTT. It yields the protein CSAYHTGRGLINQPQHF.

This clonotype has a count of ten or more. The chain carries TRBV10-3 and TRBJ2-2, with 7 nucleotides matching TRBD2. V lost 8 bases to trimming and J lost 4 bases; unmatched junction nucleotides: 7. Germline V CDR1 and CDR2: ENHRY, SYGVKD. The CDR3 spans 14 residues. The CDR3 coding sequence is TGTGCCATCGGTAGCGGGCGGACCACCGGGGAGCTGTTTTTT. Translating it yields CAIGSGRTTGELFF.

V usage is TRBV4-2 and J usage is TRBJ2-1; 15 nucleotides agree with TRBD2. This CDR3 has 19 residues. Germline V gives CDR1 LGHNA, CDR2 YNFKEQ. With V trimmed by 2 bases and J by 5 bases, 10 bases remained unmatched. The CDR3 region has the DNA TGTGCCAGCAGCCAAACCGGACTAGCGGGGGGGGACATCCACAATGAGCAGTTCTTC. Translated, it gives CASSQTGLAGGDIHNEQFF.

V is TRBV20-1 and J is TRBJ2-1; 10 bases are shared with TRBD2. Germline V gene sequence: CDR1 DFQATT, CDR2 SNEGSKA (reference sequence). After removal of 5 bases from V and 8 bases from J, the junction contained 6 bases not matched to a gene. The CDR3 sequence is 13 residues long. The CDR3 region has the DNA TGCAGTGCTGCGACTAGCGGGTATCATGAGCAGTTCTTC. Residues: CSAATSGYHEQFF.

The CDR3 protein is CSVFPRGGLYEQYF. CDR3 in DNA: TGCAGTGTTTTCCCCCGGGGGGGGCTCTACGAGCAGTACTTC. The rearrangement joins TRBV20-1 to TRBJ2-7; TRBD2 matches at 8 bases. Germline V gene data show CDR1 as DFQATT and CDR2 as SNEGSKA (reference sequence). This CDR3 comprises 14 residues. The ends lost 7 bases at V and 3 bases at J; junction bases unmatched: 11.

This clonotype came up many times. V gene TRBV27 combines with J gene TRBJ2-1; D may be TRBD1 or TRBD2 (6 bases each). Trimming cost V 4 bases and J 3 bases, with 22 bases left between them. CDR3 length: 18 amino acids. CDR1 and CDR2 (germline): MNHEY, SMNVEV (reference sequence). CDR3 coding DNA: TGTGCCAGCAGTTGGTTATCTGGGGGGCAGGGCCTCTACAATGAGCAGTTCTTC. This encodes CASSWLSGGQGLYNEQFF.

This clonotype was seen a handful of times. The chain joins TRBV6-2 or TRBV6-3 to TRBJ2-7; TRBD1 or TRBD2 may be the D gene (6 bases each). V was trimmed by 0 bases and J by 3 bases, leaving 18 bases between them. The CDR3 loop spans 17 amino acids. The germline V gene has CDR1 MNHEY and CDR2 SVGEGT. The CDR3 region has the DNA TGTGCCAGCAGTTACTCAATTCAGGGGACGGACTACTACGAGCAGTACTTC. Amino acids: CASSYSIQGTDYYEQYF.